This TCR beta chain stems from a study of CD8 T cells in cerebrospinal fluid in Alzheimer's disease (dated by TCRdb to about 2020). Regarding the complete study: The study used two single-cell methods, plate-based nested PCR sequencing and droplet-based sequencing, to evaluate clonal expansion of CSF T cells. The study examined whether cerebrospinal fluid from healthy elderly individuals and from patients with neurodegenerative disease contained clonally expanded T cells. The droplet-based CSF analysis comparing patients with controls included about 9 healthy controls (roughly 11,000 cells) and about 9 patients with MCI or Alzheimer's disease (more than 10,000 cells). CSF gene-expression analysis, which included Parkinson's disease patients, covered about two dozen samples in total. The investigation overall reported the following: It was cautioned by the authors that a causal link between EBV and Alzheimer's disease is not established by the detection of EBV-specific TCRs in CSF. Compared with controls, patients with MCI or Alzheimer's disease had a higher percentage of their CSF TCRs made up by the single largest clone. Only samples with detectable clones (approximately 11 healthy, 5 MCI, 5 AD, 6 PD) were included in the overall clonality comparison. The EBV-specific clones were neither the most highly expanded clones nor enriched among patients. In pooled data, a highly expanded clone (at least 3% of TCRs) was found in 1 of 10 healthy subjects versus 4 of 6 Alzheimer's patients.

A word on this clonotype: No cognate antigen has been identified for it.

Inclusive of the bounding cysteine and phenylalanine, the CDR3 is 12 residues long. DNA is not on record. CDR1 and CDR2 are drawn from the germline V gene (reference sequence): GTSNPN, SVGIG. Acute infectious disease was absent in all participants, and all participants were in good physical condition. A live/dead marker was used to sort live CSF cells for droplet-based sequencing. CSF was obtained by lumbar puncture, and immune cells were pelleted by centrifugation at 300g. CSF samples were inspected for red blood cells, and any blood-contaminated sample was excluded. CSF cells were cryopreserved in freezing medium, frozen overnight at -80 degrees C, and subsequently stored in liquid nitrogen. Before analysis, CSF samples were stored for less than seven months. Preparation of the library involved 10x single-cell sequencing. CSF cells were profiled with 10X Genomics single-cell V(D)J and 5' gene-expression libraries. An Illumina NextSeq550 was used to sequence CSF single-cell TCR libraries. From the authors' description of their analysis: V(D)J reads were aligned to the vdj-GRCh38 alts ensemble 2.0.0 reference and were analysed with the Cell Ranger vdj pipeline. A clonotype was defined as a group of cell barcodes sharing the same set of productive CDR3 nucleotide sequences. To link clonality with transcriptional profiles, clonotype information was incorporated into Seurat v3.0 gene-expression metadata. Any CSF cell with more than 1,800 genes, more than 7,500 UMIs or more than 10% mitochondrial reads was removed. To identify TCRs with known antigen specificity, CDR3-beta sequences were compared against VDJdb. Only TCRs with complete alpha and beta chains were included in the network analysis of clone sharing, which used the R package qgraph. TCRdb reprocessed the raw reads; every CDR3 protein sequence is a single record, and DNA is not supplied. The V and J calls and clone size are TCRdb's, not the authors'. This specimen's table enumerates over 900 distinct CDR3 sequences. More than 15% of the sample rests with the top ten.

The clonotype comes from a human donor in good health. This sequence uses TRBV30 and TRBJ1-2; TCRdb designates TRBD1, a call that cannot be tested without DNA. The sample was cerebrospinal fluid. This receptor carries the CDR3 CAWSSGNEGYTF.